This TCR beta chain came from a study of blood T cell repertoires in COVID-19. This clone was recorded a few times. Some clones are missing from TCRdb's copy, which holds only in-frame ones; the method was immunoSEQ multiplex PCR. The data hold fewer than 200,000 clones, with roughly 81% observed a single time. This CDR3 is built from 14 residues. CDR1 and CDR2 (germline): MNHEY, SVGEGT. V lost 4 bases and J 0 bases, leaving 4 bases between the germline ends. V usage is TRBV6-2 or TRBV6-3 and J usage is TRBJ2-6; D remains ambiguous. Sequenced material: peripheral blood. The source of this sequence is a woman aged 80 or over with COVID-19, enrolled during active disease. The CDR3 spells CASSFISGANVLTF. CDR3 sequence (DNA): TGTGCCAGCAGTTTTATCTCTGGGGCCAACGTCCTGACTTTC.